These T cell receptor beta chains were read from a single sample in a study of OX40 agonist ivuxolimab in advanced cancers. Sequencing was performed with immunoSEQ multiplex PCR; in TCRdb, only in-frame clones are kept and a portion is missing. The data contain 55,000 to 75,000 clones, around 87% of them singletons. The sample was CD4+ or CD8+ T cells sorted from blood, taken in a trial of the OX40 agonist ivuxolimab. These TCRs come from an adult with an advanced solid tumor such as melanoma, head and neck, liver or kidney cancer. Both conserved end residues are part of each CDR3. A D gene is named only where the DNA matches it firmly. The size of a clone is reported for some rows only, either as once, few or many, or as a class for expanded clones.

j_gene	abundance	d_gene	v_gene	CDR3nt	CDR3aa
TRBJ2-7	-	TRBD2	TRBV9	TGTGCCAGCAGCGTAGACTCTAGCGGGAGGCACGAGCAGTACTTC	CASSVDSSGRHEQYF
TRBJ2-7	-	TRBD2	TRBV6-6	TGTGCCAGCAGTTATTTGCGCGGGAGTTACGAGCAGTACTTC	CASSYLRGSYEQYF
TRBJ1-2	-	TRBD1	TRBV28	TGTGCCAGCAGCCTGTTAATGCTACGGGACAGGGGTGATGGCCACACCTTC	CASSLLMLRDRGDGHTF
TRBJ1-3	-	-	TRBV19	TGTGCCAGTAGACCGGGACCGAGCTCTGGAAACACCATATATTTT	CASRPGPSSGNTIYF
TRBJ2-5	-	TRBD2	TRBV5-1	TGCGCCAGCAGCTTGGACGGCGGGGGGGTCGAAGAGACCCAGTACTTC	CASSLDGGGVEETQYF
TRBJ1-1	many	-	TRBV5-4	TGTGCCAGCAGTTCCTCCCGGTCGACTGAAGCTTTCTTT	CASSSSRSTEAFF
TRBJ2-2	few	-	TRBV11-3	TGTGCCAGCAGCCGGGGGGGGACAGGTCCCACCGGGGAGCTGTTTTTT	CASSRGGTGPTGELFF
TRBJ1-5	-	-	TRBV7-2	TGTGCCAGCAGCGTCCGGACCGATAATCAGCCCCAGCATTTT	CASSVRTDNQPQHF
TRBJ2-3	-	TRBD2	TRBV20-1	TGCAGTGCTTGGACTAGAGGTACGCAGTATTTT	CSAWTRGTQYF
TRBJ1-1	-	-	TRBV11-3	TGTGCCAGCAGTCTAGGGAGTAGGACTGAAGCTTTCTTT	CASSLGSRTEAFF
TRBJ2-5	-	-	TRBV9	TGTGCCAGCAGCGTAGCGGGAGTTATAGAGACCCAGTACTTC	CASSVAGVIETQYF
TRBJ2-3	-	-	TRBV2	TGTGCCAGCAGTGAAGGTCTATTACGATCTAGCACAGATACGCAGTATTTT	CASSEGLLRSSTDTQYF
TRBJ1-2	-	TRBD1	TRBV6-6	TGTGCCGCCCGGGACAGGGGCCCTTGGAACTATGGCTACACCTTC	CAARDRGPWNYGYTF
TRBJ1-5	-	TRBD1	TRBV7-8	TGTGCCAGCAGCGTGACAGGGAATCAGCCCCAGCATTTT	CASSVTGNQPQHF
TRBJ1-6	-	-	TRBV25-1	TGTGCCAGCGGGGGACGGACGAATTCACCCCTCCACTTT	CASGGRTNSPLHF
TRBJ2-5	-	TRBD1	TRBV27	TGTGCCAGCAAGATCGGGACAGGGGGCGGGGAGACCCAGTACTTC	CASKIGTGGGETQYF
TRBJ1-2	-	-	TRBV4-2	TGTGCCAGCAGCCAAGAATGGGGGGGAGACTATGGCTACACCTTC	CASSQEWGGDYGYTF
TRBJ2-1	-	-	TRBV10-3	TGTGCCATCAGCCCCCGGGACGGGGACTACAATGAGCAGTTCTTC	CAISPRDGDYNEQFF
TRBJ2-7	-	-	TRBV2	TGTGCCAGCAGTGACGTCGCCAGCTCCTACGAGCAGTACTTC	CASSDVASSYEQYF
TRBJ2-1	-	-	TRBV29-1	TGCAGCGTTGATAAGGGTGTTGGGGGAAATGAGCAGTTCTTC	CSVDKGVGGNEQFF
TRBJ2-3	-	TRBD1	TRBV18	TGTGCCAGCTCACCAATGGGACAGGGGGCAGCAGATACGCAGTATTTT	CASSPMGQGAADTQYF
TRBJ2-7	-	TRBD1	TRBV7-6	TGTGCCAGCAGCCAAGGGGGACAGGCCTACGAGCAGTACTTC	CASSQGGQAYEQYF
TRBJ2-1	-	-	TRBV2	TGTGCCAGCAGTGGAGGATGGGGGTACAATGAGCAGTTCTTC	CASSGGWGYNEQFF
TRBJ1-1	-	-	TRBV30	TGTGCCTGGCGGGAGAACACTGAAGCTTTCTTT	CAWRENTEAFF
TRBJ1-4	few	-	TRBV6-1	TGTGCCAGCACCCTATCGGGGGGGAACGAAAAACTGTTTTTT	CASTLSGGNEKLFF
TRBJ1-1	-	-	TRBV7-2	TGTGCCAGCAGCTTAGAAAAGGCTGAAGCTTTCTTT	CASSLEKAEAFF
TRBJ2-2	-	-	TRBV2	TGTGCCAGCTGTCTCTCGAGTAGTTTCACCGGGGAGCTGTTTTTT	CASCLSSSFTGELFF
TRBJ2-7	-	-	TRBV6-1	TGTGCCAGCAGGACCTGGACTGATTACGAGCAGTACTTC	CASRTWTDYEQYF
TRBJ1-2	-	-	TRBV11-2	TGTGCCAGCAGCTCGGATAACTATGGCTACACCTTC	CASSSDNYGYTF
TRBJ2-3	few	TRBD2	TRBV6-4	TGTGCCAGCAGTGATATAGCGGGGGATACGCAGTATTTT	CASSDIAGDTQYF
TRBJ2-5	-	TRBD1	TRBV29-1	TGCAGCGGCTTACAGGGGGCCCAAGAGACCCAGTACTTC	CSGLQGAQETQYF
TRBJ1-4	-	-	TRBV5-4	TGTGCCAGCAGCCGAGGGGGGCTGGCTAATGAAAAACTGTTTTTT	CASSRGGLANEKLFF
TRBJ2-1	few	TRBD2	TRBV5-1	TGCGCCAGCAGCTGGGGAGGGCAGGTTGAGCAGTTCTTC	CASSWGGQVEQFF
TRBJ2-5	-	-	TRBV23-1	TGCGCCAGCAGTCAATGGGGTGACAGACAAAGCCAAGAGACCCAGTACTTC	CASSQWGDRQSQETQYF
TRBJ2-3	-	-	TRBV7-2	TGTGCCAGCAGCTTAGGCGACCCGACGCAGTATTTT	CASSLGDPTQYF
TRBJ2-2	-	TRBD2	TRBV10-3	TGTGCCATCAGTGCGGTTCGGGAGGGTACGGGGGAGCTGTTTTTT	CAISAVREGTGELFF
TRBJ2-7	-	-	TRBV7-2	TGTGCCAGCAGCTTAGCCCAACAGTACGAGCAGTACTTC	CASSLAQQYEQYF